This entry lists 13 T cell receptor beta chains sequenced from one sample in a study of cytomegalovirus exposure and HLA in healthy donors. PCR involved 60 Vbeta and 13 Jbeta primers. Measured with immunoSEQ multiplex PCR; TCRdb has only the in-frame clones, and not every one. The sample consists of roughly 150,000 clones, 60% to 85% of them appearing once. The sequenced sample consisted of PBMCs. Receptors were obtained from a man aged 50 or older in good health and CMV-seropositive.

This clone was observed a handful of times. This chain links TRBV10-3 with TRBJ1-1, with 7 bases matching TRBD1. After removal of 8 bases from V and 5 bases from J, the junction contained 8 bases not matched to a gene. The CDR3 contains 13 residues. The germline gives CDR1 ENHRY, CDR2 SYGVKD. Here the CDR3 reads CAIGAGGETEAFF. CDR3 sequence (DNA): TGTGCCATCGGGGCAGGGGGAGAGACTGAAGCTTTCTTT.

In this sample, this clone turned up a few times. The V call is TRBV27, the J call TRBJ2-3; D is unclear. The length of the CDR3 is 12 residues. Germline V gives CDR1 MNHEY, CDR2 SMNVEV (reference sequence). V lost 3 bases to trimming and J lost 4 bases, with 5 bases between them. CDR3 residues: CASSFSADTQYF. The CDR3 nucleotides read TGTGCCAGCAGTTTCAGTGCAGATACGCAGTATTTT.

The V call is TRBV2, the J call TRBJ1-6; TRBD1 matches 8 bases. The CDR3 is 15 residues long. CDR1 and CDR2 (germline): SNHLY, FYNNEI. V gave up 7 bases and J gave up 9 bases; unmatched junction bases: 11. CDR3 amino acids: CASIPDRADVSPLHF. The CDR3, as DNA: TGTGCCAGCATTCCGGACAGGGCGGACGTTTCACCCCTCCACTTT.

This clone showed up just a few times. The chain links TRBV5-4 to TRBJ2-7; no firm D call. The CDR3 spans 13 residues. The germline CDR1 and CDR2 sequences are SGHNT and YYREEE (reference sequence). The V and J ends lost 5 bases and 0 bases respectively, with 9 bases between them. The CDR3 spells CASRLPGSYEQYF. CDR3 sequence (DNA): TGTGCCAGCAGACTCCCCGGCTCCTACGAGCAGTACTTC. Combining the CDR3 with reference TRBV5-4 and TRBJ2-7 gives the whole variable domain ETGVTQSPTHLIKTRGQQVTLRCSSQSGHNTVSWYQQALGQGPQFIFQYYREEENGRGNFPPRFSGLQFPNYSSELNVNALELDDSALYLCASRLPGSYEQYFGPGTRLTVT.

The sample holds one count of this clone. The CDR3 here is CATRDSFTDTQYF. As DNA, the CDR3 is TGCGCCACTCGGGACTCGTTCACAGATACGCAGTATTTT. The V and J genes are TRBV5-1 and TRBJ2-3, with a possible D match to TRBD2 (6 bases). Germline CDR1 and CDR2: SGHRS and YFSETQ. The CDR3 consists of 13 residues. The germline V and J ends were trimmed by 9 bases and 2 bases, with 13 bases remaining between them.

The gene calls are TRBV5-1 and TRBJ2-7; 7 bases agree with TRBD1. Germline-derived CDR1 and CDR2 are SGHRS and YFSETQ. The CDR3 extends over 12 amino acids. With 5 bases clipped from V and 7 bases from J, the junction kept 6 bases outside the gene matches. This CDR3 reads CASSLTGWEQYF. The CDR3 DNA follows: TGCGCCAGCAGTTTGACAGGGTGGGAGCAGTACTTC. Using reference TRBV5-1 and TRBJ2-7 for the parts outside the CDR3, the full variable domain is KAGVTQTPRYLIKTRGQQVTLSCSPISGHRSVSWYQQTPGQGLQFLFEYFSETQRNKGNFPGRFSGRQFSNSRSEMNVSTLELGDSALYLCASSLTGWEQYFGPGTRLTVT.

This clone was picked up one time. The CDR3 protein is CASSSLTAGGAADTQYF. Here the CDR3 DNA reads TGCGCCAGCAGCTCCCTCACGGCCGGGGGGGCCGCAGATACGCAGTATTTT. The chain carries TRBV5-1 and TRBJ2-3, with 8 bases aligning to TRBD2. V trimming: 3 bases; J trimming: 4 bases; junction bases outside the gene matches: 13. The CDR3 contains 17 residues. Germline V gene sequence: CDR1 SGHRS, CDR2 YFSETQ.

This chain links TRBV19 with TRBJ1-2; D remains ambiguous. The V end was cut by 1 base, the J end by 2 bases, with 8 bases between. The CDR3 is made up of 14 amino acids. Germline CDR1 reads LNHDA; CDR2 reads SQIVND (reference sequence). CDR3 region: CASSIAGGNYGYTF. In nucleotides, the CDR3 is TGTGCCAGTAGTATAGCTGGCGGGAACTATGGCTACACCTTC.

The rearrangement uses TRBV7-2 and TRBJ2-7; a possible D gene is TRBD1 (7 bases). Germline values: CDR1 SGHTA, CDR2 FQGNSA. The CDR3 is made up of 14 amino acids. Deletions cut 5 bases from V and 5 bases from J, with 16 bases between. This CDR3 is CASSPQGGVNEQYF. DNA for the CDR3: TGTGCCAGCAGCCCTCAGGGGGGCGTGAACGAGCAGTACTTC.

The V gene is TRBV12-5, the J gene TRBJ2-7; 10 bases line up with TRBD1. There are 15 residues in the CDR3. Losses at the gene ends were 4 bases for V and 7 bases for J; bases not matched to a gene: 10. The germline V gene has CDR1 LGHNT and CDR2 FRNRAP. CDR3 in amino acids: CASGYGQGGQEEQYF. The CDR3 DNA sequence: TGTGCTAGTGGTTACGGACAGGGGGGTCAGGAGGAGCAGTACTTC.

The V and J genes are TRBV5-6 and TRBJ2-3; 10 positions match TRBD2. CDR3 length: 16 residues. Germline lookup yields CDR1 SGHDT and CDR2 YYEEEE. J was trimmed by 7 bases and V by 1 base; bases with no gene match: 9. CDR3: CASSLRGASGGHTQYF. CDR3 nucleotide sequence: TGTGCCAGCAGCTTGCGCGGGGCTAGCGGGGGTCATACGCAGTATTTT.

The V and J genes are TRBV5-1 and TRBJ1-6; tentative D call: TRBD1 (5 bases). The CDR3 has 14 amino acids. V was trimmed by 0 bases and J by 7 bases, leaving 8 bases between them. Germline CDR1 is SGHRS and CDR2 is YFSETQ. CDR3 sequence reads: CASSLATGNSPLHF. DNA for the CDR3: TGCGCCAGCAGCTTGGCTACAGGAAATTCACCCCTCCACTTT.

The rearrangement links TRBV5-4 to TRBJ1-6; no reliable D call. V dropped 3 bases and J dropped 4 bases, with 11 bases sitting between them. CDR3 length equals 15 residues. The germline V gene has CDR1 SGHNT and CDR2 YYREEE (reference sequence). The CDR3 bases are TGTGCCAGCAGCTCAACGCTACCGTATAATTCACCCCTCCACTTT. Amino acids: CASSSTLPYNSPLHF.